Below, one T cell receptor beta chain is given with its context. A few counts support this clonotype. This clone's antigen is unknown. The sample holds no much larger clone one base away, and base qualities are not on file. The treatment or condition label corresponds to: live attenuated yellow fever vaccine strain. Two biological replicates of bulk PBMCs were collected at each blood-draw timepoint. A standard Ficoll-Paque protocol was used to isolate PBMCs from peripheral blood. RNA was extracted with TriZol from bulk PBMCs, CD4 and CD8 fractions, and dextramer-positive and dextramer-negative fractions. The data belong to a study of T cells after yellow fever vaccination (dated by TCRdb to about 2019). Broadly, across the study: The SMART-Seq v4 Ultra Low Input RNA kit was used to prepare libraries from fractions with low cell numbers. To track T-cell clones before and after primary and booster YFV17D yellow fever vaccination, bulk TCR alpha and beta repertoires were sequenced longitudinally. Two healthy male donors, one aged 18 to 30 and one aged 30 to 40 years, made up the cohort. Bulk PBMC replicates and cell subsets were isolated from blood drawn at multiple timepoints before and after both primary and secondary immunization. The paper's findings and limits, for the study overall: A small fraction of clonotypes showed up in both the CD4 and CD8 compartments, probably as a result of convergent recombination. After the booster, most of the clones that had expanded following primary vaccination were detected again (around 97% of CD4 and roughly nine tenths of CD8), which suggests that memory was broadly maintained. The secondary T-cell response was found to be weaker but faster than the primary response, with a peak reached on day 5 rather than on day 15. FACS-sorted repertoires could contain abundant contaminating clonotypes from the bulk population, so computational filtering was required. The study included only two donors, which limits how far the findings can be generalized.

V was cut back by 5 bases and J by 2 bases, leaving a gap of 20 bases between them. The CDR3 holds 17 amino acids from the cysteine to the phenylalanine. The DNA shown is the 51-base CDR3, in frame from base 1. The germline V gene yields SGHRS for CDR1 and YFSETQ for CDR2. Data came from an Illumina NovaSeq 6000. Synthesis of TCR cDNA relied on 5'RACE template switching, a step that introduced a universal primer site along with unique molecular identifiers. Priming of cDNA synthesis was performed from both the TCR alpha and TCR beta constant segments. Libraries were amplified in two PCR steps, with sample barcodes and sequencing adapters added in the second step. Sequencing of libraries was performed on Illumina HiSeq 2500 (2x100 bp) or NovaSeq (2x150 bp). The authors processed their data as follows. Demultiplexing of reads and collapsing into UMI consensus sequences were performed with MIGEC, and V(D)J alignment was carried out with MiXCR. Clonotypes responding to the vaccine were identified with edgeR on replicate PBMC samples, with the criteria of FDR below 0.01 and a log2 fold change above 5 up to day 15. Each bulk clonotype received a CD4 or CD8 identity based on whether the sequenced CD4 or CD8 repertoire contained that clonotype at higher abundance. TCRdb cleaned the public reads at Q25 with fastp, built clones with MiXCR and kept in-frame beta chains. Every CDR3 protein is listed once, alongside the most common genes and DNA of its rows. The V and J calls shown here were made by TCRdb, not taken from the authors' results. A total of around 300,000 distinct CDR3 sequences appear in this sample, over 3.5% of them only once. The ten largest clones represent around 23% of the sample.

This clonotype was obtained from a young man who received the YFV17D yellow fever vaccine. The chain is assembled from TRBV5-1 and TRBJ2-1; the D gene is perhaps TRBD2, from 5 matching bases. Sample: PBMCs, taken 5 days after the yellow fever booster vaccination. The CDR3 reads as follows: CASRLREPGSPYNEQFF. In nucleotides, the sequence is TGCGCCAGCAGATTGAGGGAACCGGGTAGCCCCTACAATGAGCAGTTCTTC.